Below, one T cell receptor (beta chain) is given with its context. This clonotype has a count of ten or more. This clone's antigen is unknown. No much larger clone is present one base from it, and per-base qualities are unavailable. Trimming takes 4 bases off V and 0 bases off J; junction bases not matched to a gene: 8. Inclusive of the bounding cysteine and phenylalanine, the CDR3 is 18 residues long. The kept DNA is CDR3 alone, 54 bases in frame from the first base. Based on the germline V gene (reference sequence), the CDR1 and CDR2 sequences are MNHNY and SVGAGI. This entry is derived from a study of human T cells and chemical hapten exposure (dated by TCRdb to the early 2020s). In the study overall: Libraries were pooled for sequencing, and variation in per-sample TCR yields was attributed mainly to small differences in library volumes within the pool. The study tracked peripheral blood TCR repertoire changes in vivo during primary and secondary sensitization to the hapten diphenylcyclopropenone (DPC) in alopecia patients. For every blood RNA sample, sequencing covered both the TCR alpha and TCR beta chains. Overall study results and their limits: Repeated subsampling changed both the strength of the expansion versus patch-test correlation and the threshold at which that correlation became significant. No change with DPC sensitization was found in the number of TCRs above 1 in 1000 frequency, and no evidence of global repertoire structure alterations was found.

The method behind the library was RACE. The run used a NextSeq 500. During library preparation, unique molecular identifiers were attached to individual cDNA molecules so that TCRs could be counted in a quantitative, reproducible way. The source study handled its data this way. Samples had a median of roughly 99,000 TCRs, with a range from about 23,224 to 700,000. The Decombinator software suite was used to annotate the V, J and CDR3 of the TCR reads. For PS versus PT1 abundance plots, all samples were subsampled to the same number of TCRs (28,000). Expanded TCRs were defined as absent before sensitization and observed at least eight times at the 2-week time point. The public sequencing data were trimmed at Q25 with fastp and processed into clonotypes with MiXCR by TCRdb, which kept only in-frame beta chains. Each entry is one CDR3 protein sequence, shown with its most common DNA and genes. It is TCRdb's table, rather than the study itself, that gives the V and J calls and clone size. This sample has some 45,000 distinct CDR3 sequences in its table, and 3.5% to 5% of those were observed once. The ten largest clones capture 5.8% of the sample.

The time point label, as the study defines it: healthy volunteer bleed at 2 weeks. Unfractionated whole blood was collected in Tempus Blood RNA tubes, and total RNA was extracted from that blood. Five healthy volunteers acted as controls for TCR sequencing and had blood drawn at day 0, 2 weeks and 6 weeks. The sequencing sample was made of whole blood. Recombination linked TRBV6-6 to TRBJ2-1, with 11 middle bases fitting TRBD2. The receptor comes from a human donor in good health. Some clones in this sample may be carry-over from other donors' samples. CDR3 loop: CASSSLLAGGPSYNEQFF. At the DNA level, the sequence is TGTGCCAGCAGTTCCCTTTTAGCGGGAGGGCCCTCCTACAATGAGCAGTTCTTC.